This T cell receptor beta chain was obtained from a study of blood T cell repertoires in COVID-19. Study context: Acute and convalescent COVID-19 specimens originated in the United States, Italy and Spain.

As handled by the study authors: Amplification of reference gene primers was used by the study to estimate nucleated cell counts. Assay: immunoSEQ multiplex PCR; the TCRdb copy retains only in-frame clones and omits some. The V and J calls and clone size come from that table; D and trimming were worked out from the DNA. The repertoire includes some 240,000 clones, over 75% of them detected once, and roughly 13% sits in the top ten. CDR3 length equals 14 residues. Germline V lookup: CDR1 SEHNR, CDR2 FQNEAQ (reference sequence). The V and J ends lost 5 bases and 4 bases respectively, with 13 bases between them.

The rearrangement links TRBV7-9 to TRBJ2-3, with a tentative D call TRBD1 (5 bases). This receptor was identified in a human donor in a cohort sampled during active COVID-19. Sequencing was performed on peripheral blood. CDR3: CASSLSGKADTQYF. CDR3 nucleotides: TGTGCCAGCAGCCTCTCAGGGAAGGCAGATACGCAGTATTTT. Filled out from reference TRBV7-9 and TRBJ2-3, the complete variable domain reads DTGVSQNPRHKITKRGQNVTFRCDPISEHNRLYWYRQTLGQGPEFLTYFQNEAQLEKSRLLSDRFSAERPKGSFSTLEIQRTEQGDSAMYLCASSLSGKADTQYFGPGTRLTVL.